The rows below give T cell receptor beta chains drawn from one sample of a study of blood T cells in healthy people across ages. MiXCR, applied by TCRdb to the 5' RACE reads, yields one record per CDR3 protein. The repertoire holds around 620,000 distinct CDR3 sequences, with approximately 27% as singletons. The sequencing sample was made of blood. Source of these receptors: a woman between 65 and 79 years old in good health. Each CDR3 is given with its conserved first and last residue. The D gene is left open where the match is weak. Clone size appears in some rows only: once, few, many, or a class for an expanded clone.

d_gene | j_gene | v_gene | abundance | CDR3aa | CDR3nt
TRBD1 | TRBJ1-4 | TRBV7-2 | - | CASSSWDRGLDNEKLFF | TGTGCCAGCAGCTCCTGGGACAGGGGGCTTGATAATGAAAAACTGTTTTTT
TRBD2 | TRBJ2-1 | TRBV4-2 | - | CASSQGVAGEDEQFF | TGTGCCAGCAGCCAAGGGGTAGCGGGGGAGGATGAGCAGTTCTTC
TRBD2 | TRBJ2-5 | TRBV6-5 | few | CASSYGSASGGETQYF | TGTGCCAGCAGTTACGGGTCCGCTAGCGGGGGTGAGACCCAGTACTTC
TRBD1 | TRBJ2-6 | TRBV20-1 | - | CSASDRVSGANVLTF | TGCAGTGCTAGTGACAGGGTGTCTGGGGCCAACGTCCTGACTTTC
TRBD1 | TRBJ2-1 | TRBV7-7 | once | CASSLESGTGAYNEQFF | TGTGCTAGCAGCTTAGAGTCCGGGACAGGGGCCTACAATGAGCAGTTCTTC
- | TRBJ2-2 | TRBV11-3 | - | CASSHRNTGEPFF | TGTGCCAGCAGCCATAGAAACACCGGGGAGCCGTTTTTT
- | TRBJ2-5 | TRBV10-3 | few | CAISESGLIQYF | TGTGCCATCAGTGAGTCGGGACTCATCCAGTACTTC
- | TRBJ2-5 | TRBV5-1 | many | CASSASDSVETQYF | TGCGCCAGCAGCGCTTCGGACAGTGTGGAGACCCAGTACTTC
TRBD1 | TRBJ1-2 | TRBV6-5 | many | CASTTLGGVIANYGYTF | TGTGCCAGCACCACTCTAGGGGGCGTGATAGCTAACTATGGCTACACCTTC
- | TRBJ1-5 | TRBV20-1 | - | CSARAHSGRGQPQHF | TGCAGTGCTAGAGCGCACTCCGGGAGGGGTCAGCCCCAGCATTTT
- | TRBJ2-1 | TRBV20-1 | - | CSARTPTRGGTPYNEQFF | TGCAGTGCTAGGACCCCTACTAGGGGGGGGACCCCCTACAATGAGCAGTTCTTC
TRBD1 | TRBJ2-7 | TRBV29-1 | many | CSPRQGEGYEQYF | TGCAGCCCACGACAGGGGGAGGGCTACGAGCAGTACTTC
- | TRBJ2-1 | TRBV20-1 | - | CSARWRNEQFF | TGCAGTGCTAGGTGGCGCAATGAGCAGTTCTTC
TRBD1 | TRBJ2-4 | TRBV4-3 | once | CASSQGLGIRGRTNHLAKNIQYF | TGCGCCAGCAGCCAAGGGTTGGGTATTAGGGGGCGTACCAACCACCTAGCCAAAAACATTCAGTACTTC
TRBD2 | TRBJ2-3 | TRBV7-3 | - | CASSQSGGPVDTQYF | TGTGCCAGCAGCCAGAGCGGGGGGCCGGTAGATACGCAGTATTTT
- | TRBJ2-4 | TRBV29-1 | - | CSVERTGENIQYF | TGCAGCGTTGAACGGACGGGGGAAAACATTCAGTACTTC
- | TRBJ2-3 | TRBV11-1 | - | CASSHAGATDTQYF | TGTGCCAGCAGCCACGCGGGGGCCACAGATACGCAGTATTTT
- | TRBJ2-3 | TRBV7-8 | few | CASSLRQSTDTQYF | TGTGCCAGCAGCTTAAGACAGAGCACAGATACGCAGTATTTT
TRBD2 | TRBJ2-1 | TRBV20-1 | - | CSASSGIRLSGNEQFF | TGCAGTGCTAGTAGCGGGATCAGGTTGTCAGGGAATGAGCAGTTCTTC
- | TRBJ2-1 | TRBV5-4 | - | CASSFKRLSSYNEQFF | TGTGCCAGCAGCTTTAAGCGGCTAAGCTCCTACAATGAGCAGTTCTTC
- | TRBJ2-2 | TRBV20-1 | - | CSARANSGELFF | TGCAGTGCTAGAGCTAACTCCGGGGAGCTGTTTTTT
TRBD2 | TRBJ2-5 | TRBV12-3/TRBV12-4 | few | CASSPRTSGGGPYF | TGTGCCAGCAGTCCAAGGACTAGCGGGGGGGGTCCGTACTTC